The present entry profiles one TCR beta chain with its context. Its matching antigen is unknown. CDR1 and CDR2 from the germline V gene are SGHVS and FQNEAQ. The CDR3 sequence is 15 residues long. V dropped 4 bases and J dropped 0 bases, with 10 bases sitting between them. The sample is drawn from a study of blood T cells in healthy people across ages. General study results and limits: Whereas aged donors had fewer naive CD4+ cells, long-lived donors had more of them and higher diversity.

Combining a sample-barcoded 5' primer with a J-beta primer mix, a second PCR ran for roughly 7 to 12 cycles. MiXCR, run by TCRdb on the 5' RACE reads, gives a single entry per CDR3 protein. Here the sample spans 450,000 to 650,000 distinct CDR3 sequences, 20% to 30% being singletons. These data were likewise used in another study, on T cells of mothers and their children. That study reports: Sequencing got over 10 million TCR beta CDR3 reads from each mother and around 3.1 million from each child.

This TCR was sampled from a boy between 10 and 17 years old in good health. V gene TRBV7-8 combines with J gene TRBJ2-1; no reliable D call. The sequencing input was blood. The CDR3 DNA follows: TGTGCCAGCAGCTCCGTACCTAGCTCCTACAATGAGCAGTTCTTC. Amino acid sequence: CASSSVPSSYNEQFF. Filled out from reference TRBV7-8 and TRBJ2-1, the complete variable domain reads GAGVSQSPRYKVAKRGQDVALRCDPISGHVSLFWYQQALGQGPEFLTYFQNEAQLDKSGLPSDRFFAERPEGSVSTLKIQRTQQEDSAVYLCASSSVPSSYNEQFFGPGTRLTVL.